The clone carrying this T cell receptor beta chain has a handful of counts. These data originate in a study of immune evolution from preneoplasia to lung adenocarcinoma. Here immunoSEQ multiplex PCR was the method, and the copy in TCRdb shows in-frame clones only, minus some. The profile shows about 16,000 clones, approximately 86% of them singletons. Two lung cancer pathologists independently confirmed each histologic diagnosis. Germline V gives CDR1 SNHLY, CDR2 FYNNEI. The CDR3 spans 13 residues. With V trimmed by 6 bases and J by 5 bases, 3 bases remained unmatched. This TCR derives from a person aged 65 to 85 with invasive lung adenocarcinoma. Input material: FFPE invasive lung adenocarcinoma tissue. The V gene is TRBV2, the J gene TRBJ2-2; 7 nucleotides line up with TRBD1. In DNA form, the CDR3 reads TGTGCCAGCAGACAGGGGCTGACCGGGGAGCTGTTTTTT. Its protein product is CASRQGLTGELFF.